A selection of T cell receptor beta chains follows, all from one sample in a study of T-cell memory formation after mild COVID-19. MiXCR, run by TCRdb on the 5' RACE reads, gives a single entry per CDR3 protein. The sample holds around 310,000 distinct CDR3 sequences, more than 15% seen once. The material sequenced was PBMCs or a T cell subset sorted from them (not recorded which). These receptor sequences come from a man between 18 and 35 years old who had mild COVID-19 (a few samples of this study predate the infection). Cell type and time point are not known. CDR3s include the opening cysteine and the closing phenylalanine or tryptophan. A D gene is named only where the DNA matches it firmly. A row's size may be missing; if present it is once, few, many or a size class.

clone_size: NA
v_call: TRBV7-9
j_call: TRBJ2-5
d_call: NA
cdr3_aa: CASSLAPGGIQETQYF
cdr3_nt: TGTGCCAGCAGCTTAGCCCCTGGGGGAATCCAAGAGACCCAGTACTTC

clone_size: few
v_call: TRBV6-5
j_call: TRBJ1-1
d_call: NA
cdr3_aa: CASRAPQRNTEAFF
cdr3_nt: TGTGCCAGCCGAGCCCCCCAAAGGAACACTGAAGCTTTCTTT

clone_size: NA
v_call: TRBV30
j_call: TRBJ1-1
d_call: NA
cdr3_aa: CAWGEAFF
cdr3_nt: TGTGCCTGGGGGGAAGCTTTCTTT

clone_size: NA
v_call: TRBV12-3/TRBV12-4
j_call: TRBJ2-2
d_call: TRBD1
cdr3_aa: CASVLVQGVPGELFF
cdr3_nt: TGTGCCAGCGTCCTTGTCCAGGGGGTCCCCGGGGAGCTGTTTTTT

clone_size: few
v_call: TRBV12-3/TRBV12-4
j_call: TRBJ2-3
d_call: NA
cdr3_aa: CASSLPPPDTQYF
cdr3_nt: TGTGCCAGCAGTCTCCCCCCCCCGGATACGCAGTATTTT

clone_size: few
v_call: TRBV4-2
j_call: TRBJ2-5
d_call: NA
cdr3_aa: CASSQVGGQKTQYF
cdr3_nt: TGTGCCAGCAGCCAAGTTGGGGGGCAAAAGACCCAGTACTTC

clone_size: many
v_call: TRBV10-3
j_call: TRBJ2-5
d_call: TRBD2
cdr3_aa: CAIRSSGDQETQYF
cdr3_nt: TGTGCCATCAGGTCTAGCGGGGACCAAGAGACCCAGTACTTC

clone_size: NA
v_call: TRBV9
j_call: TRBJ2-7
d_call: TRBD2
cdr3_aa: CASSAGGTDSYEQYF
cdr3_nt: TGTGCCAGCAGCGCGGGAGGGACTGACTCCTACGAGCAGTACTTC

clone_size: NA
v_call: TRBV7-9
j_call: TRBJ1-2
d_call: TRBD1
cdr3_aa: CASSYSPTGMTYGYTF
cdr3_nt: TGTGCCAGCAGCTATTCGCCGACAGGGATGACCTATGGCTACACCTTC

clone_size: NA
v_call: TRBV10-3
j_call: TRBJ2-5
d_call: NA
cdr3_aa: CAISERETQYF
cdr3_nt: TGTGCCATCAGTGAAAGGGAGACCCAGTACTTC

clone_size: few
v_call: TRBV6-5
j_call: TRBJ2-5
d_call: NA
cdr3_aa: CASSRLTAGAEAQYF
cdr3_nt: TGTGCCAGCAGTCGCCTGACCGCAGGCGCGGAGGCCCAGTACTTC

clone_size: few
v_call: TRBV12-3/TRBV12-4
j_call: TRBJ1-1
d_call: NA
cdr3_aa: CASSLTGGGPAAFF
cdr3_nt: TGTGCCAGCAGTTTAACCGGCGGGGGGCCGGCGGCTTTCTTT

clone_size: many
v_call: TRBV6-2/TRBV6-3
j_call: TRBJ2-1
d_call: TRBD2
cdr3_aa: CASAKSGGSEQFF
cdr3_nt: TGTGCCAGCGCGAAGTCCGGGGGGTCTGAGCAGTTCTTC

clone_size: NA
v_call: TRBV4-3
j_call: TRBJ1-2
d_call: NA
cdr3_aa: CASSLNEGRVGGYTF
cdr3_nt: TGCGCCAGCAGCCTGAACGAGGGCAGGGTGGGTGGCTACACCTTC

clone_size: few
v_call: TRBV24-1
j_call: TRBJ1-5
d_call: NA
cdr3_aa: CATSPGARLPQHF
cdr3_nt: TGTGCCACCAGTCCGGGGGCTCGCTTGCCCCAGCATTTT

clone_size: NA
v_call: TRBV10-3
j_call: TRBJ1-1
d_call: TRBD1
cdr3_aa: CAISDPGTENTEAFF
cdr3_nt: TGTGCCATCAGTGACCCCGGGACAGAGAACACTGAAGCTTTCTTT

clone_size: many
v_call: TRBV9
j_call: TRBJ2-2
d_call: NA
cdr3_aa: CASSRYTGELFF
cdr3_nt: TGTGCCAGCAGCAGGTACACCGGGGAGCTGTTTTTT

clone_size: NA
v_call: TRBV7-3
j_call: TRBJ2-1
d_call: NA
cdr3_aa: CASSPTGTQNEQFF
cdr3_nt: TGTGCCAGCAGCCCTACCGGGACGCAGAATGAGCAGTTCTTC

clone_size: NA
v_call: TRBV25-1
j_call: TRBJ2-5
d_call: NA
cdr3_aa: CASSESWVETQYF
cdr3_nt: TGTGCCAGCAGTGAATCTTGGGTGGAGACCCAGTACTTC